This T cell receptor (beta chain) was recovered during a study of OX40 agonist ivuxolimab in advanced cancers. Study-level points and caveats: CD8+ T cells showed, on average, more clonal expansion than CD4+ cells. Some patients who did not respond also had low normalized T-cell clonal expansion.

Germline lookup yields CDR1 MGHRA and CDR2 YSYEKL. With 3 bases clipped from V and 2 bases from J, the junction kept 2 bases outside the gene matches. The length of the CDR3 is 14 residues. As for this clone: Its antigen is not identified.

Measured with immunoSEQ multiplex PCR; TCRdb has only the in-frame clones, and not every one. This table has some 86,000 clones, about 85% appearing once. This TCR was sampled from an adult with an advanced solid tumor such as melanoma, head and neck, liver or kidney cancer. The sequences come from CD4+ or CD8+ T cells sorted from blood, collected in a trial of the OX40 agonist ivuxolimab. The chain uses TRBV4-1 and TRBJ2-3; 7 bases are a match to TRBD2. CDR3 amino acids: CASSQTSSTDTQYF. In DNA form, the CDR3 reads TGCGCCAGCAGCCAGACTAGCTCCACAGATACGCAGTATTTT.